Listed below are T cell receptor beta chains from one sample, sequenced in a study of T-cell memory formation after mild COVID-19. TCRdb independently ran MiXCR on the 5' RACE reads; one entry per CDR3 protein. Found here are a few hundred thousand distinct CDR3 sequences, approximately 15% of them singletons; the top ten hold approximately 20%. Sequenced sample: PBMCs or a T cell subset sorted from them (not recorded which). The receptors were sampled from a man younger than 30 who had mild COVID-19 (a few samples of this study predate the infection). Cell type and time point are not known. Both conserved end residues are part of each CDR3. The D gene is left open where the match is weak. Clone size is given for some rows only: seen once, a few or many times, or a class if the clone is expanded.

V,D,size,J,CDR3,DNA
TRBV18,TRBD1,few,TRBJ2-7,CASSSGQSPYEQYF,TGTGCCAGCTCATCGGGACAGAGCCCCTACGAGCAGTACTTC
TRBV24-1,TRBD2,many,TRBJ2-3,CATSGRGLAGRTDTQYF,TGTGCCACCAGTGGAAGAGGACTAGCGGGGAGAACAGATACGCAGTATTTT
TRBV7-3,-,-,TRBJ2-5,CASSPTAGLQETQYF,TGTGCCAGCAGCCCCACCGCGGGACTCCAAGAGACCCAGTACTTC
TRBV5-8,-,-,TRBJ2-5,CASSSRQENSQETQYF,TGTGCCAGCAGCTCCCGACAGGAGAACTCTCAAGAGACCCAGTACTTC
TRBV4-2,TRBD1,-,TRBJ1-6,CASSQAVVHPQGQRSPLHF,TGTGCCAGCAGCCAAGCCGTCGTCCACCCACAGGGGCAACGGTCACCCCTCCACTTT
TRBV6-1,-,-,TRBJ1-5,CASSSTGMVFSNQPQHF,TGTGCCAGCAGTTCTACAGGGATGGTCTTTAGCAATCAGCCCCAGCATTTT
TRBV7-2,-,few,TRBJ2-3,CASSLRGFGDTQYF,TGTGCCAGCAGCTTGAGGGGTTTCGGCGATACGCAGTATTTT
TRBV15,TRBD2,-,TRBJ2-7,CATSRDWGQAGVYEQYF,TGTGCCACCAGCAGAGACTGGGGACAAGCGGGGGTTTACGAGCAGTACTTC
TRBV6-2/TRBV6-3,TRBD2,-,TRBJ2-1,CASRTTSGGFYNEQFF,TGTGCCAGCAGGACGACTAGCGGGGGGTTTTACAATGAGCAGTTCTTC
TRBV18,-,-,TRBJ1-6,CASSLQGSGGNSPLHF,TGTGCCAGCTCACTACAAGGAAGCGGGGGCAATTCACCCCTCCACTTT
TRBV29-1,TRBD1,few,TRBJ1-1,CSVGGGQEAFF,TGCAGCGTTGGAGGGGGACAGGAGGCTTTCTTT
TRBV3-1,-,few,TRBJ2-1,CASSPGLIPPVF,TGTGCCAGCAGCCCCGGGTTGATTCCGCCAGTCTTC
TRBV6-2/TRBV6-3,-,-,TRBJ2-1,CASSYSLGGVYNEQFF,TGTGCCAGCAGTTACTCGCTCGGGGGAGTTTACAATGAGCAGTTCTTC
TRBV6-1,TRBD2,-,TRBJ2-5,CASSVQRGETQYF,TGTGCCAGCAGTGTCCAGCGGGGAGAGACCCAGTACTTC
TRBV20-1,TRBD2,-,TRBJ2-5,CSAPLGPAGGRQETQYF,TGCAGTGCCCCCCTCGGGCCTGCGGGGGGGCGGCAAGAGACCCAGTACTTC
TRBV6-5,-,-,TRBJ1-2,CASRAQGYYGYTF,TGTGCCAGCAGGGCACAGGGTTACTATGGCTACACCTTC
TRBV5-1,-,few,TRBJ2-1,CASSLARDGYNEQFF,TGCGCCAGCAGCTTGGCCCGGGACGGGTACAATGAGCAGTTCTTC
TRBV20-1,TRBD1,few,TRBJ2-7,CSAQDRYEQYF,TGCAGTGCACAGGACAGGTACGAGCAGTACTTC
TRBV7-9,-,few,TRBJ2-7,CASSTAPYEQYF,TGTGCCAGCAGCACCGCCCCCTACGAGCAGTACTTC
TRBV4-1,TRBD1,-,TRBJ2-3,CASSQRGRADTQYF,TGCGCCAGCAGCCAGAGGGGGCGGGCAGATACGCAGTATTTT
TRBV29-1,TRBD2,few,TRBJ2-5,CSVEGTSFILETQYF,TGCAGCGTTGAAGGGACTAGCTTTATCCTGGAGACCCAGTACTTC
TRBV29-1,-,few,TRBJ1-1,CSAGTVGGEAFF,TGCAGCGCCGGGACGGTAGGCGGGGAAGCTTTCTTT
TRBV7-2,TRBD1,-,TRBJ1-5,CASSLVGGADQPQHF,TGTGCCAGCAGCTTAGTAGGGGGCGCAGATCAGCCCCAGCATTTT
TRBV24-1,TRBD1,few,TRBJ2-7,CATRTGGHSDEQYF,TGTGCCACCCGGACAGGGGGCCATTCGGACGAGCAGTACTTC
TRBV28,-,-,TRBJ2-5,CASSPLGETQYF,TGTGCCAGCAGCCCTTTGGGAGAGACCCAGTACTTC
TRBV11-2,TRBD1,few,TRBJ2-4,CASSQQGAANIQYF,TGTGCCAGCAGCCAACAGGGGGCGGCGAACATTCAGTACTTC
TRBV5-6,-,few,TRBJ1-2,CASSQGFHYGYTF,TGTGCCAGCAGCCAGGGGTTCCACTATGGCTACACCTTC
TRBV20-1,-,few,TRBJ2-1,CSARASFAGRGGNEQFF,TGCAGTGCTAGAGCATCATTCGCGGGGCGGGGTGGTAATGAGCAGTTCTTC
TRBV15,TRBD1,few,TRBJ1-5,CATSTDRGIGQPQHF,TGTGCCACCAGCACCGACAGGGGTATTGGCCAGCCCCAGCATTTT
TRBV4-1,-,few,TRBJ2-3,CASSQAAGLNTDTQYF,TGCGCCAGCAGCCAGGCTGCGGGATTAAACACAGATACGCAGTATTTT
TRBV5-1,-,few,TRBJ1-1,CASSLDLAGNREAFF,TGCGCCAGCAGCTTGGATTTGGCGGGGAACAGGGAAGCTTTCTTT
TRBV28,-,-,TRBJ2-2,CASRQGPGELFF,TGTGCCAGCAGACAGGGCCCCGGGGAGCTGTTTTTT
TRBV29-1,TRBD1,-,TRBJ1-2,CSVIRDRGQVYTF,TGCAGCGTTATCCGGGACAGGGGGCAGGTCTACACCTTC
TRBV4-3,-,-,TRBJ2-2,CASSQPRGIQTFWGAGELFF,TGCGCCAGCAGCCAACCCCGGGGGATACAGACCTTTTGGGGAGCCGGGGAGCTGTTTTTT
TRBV12-3/TRBV12-4,TRBD2,few,TRBJ2-4,CASSFGPGGNIQYF,TGTGCCAGCAGTTTTGGCCCCGGGGGGAACATTCAGTACTTC
TRBV3-1,-,many,TRBJ2-2,CASSLRTGELFF,TGTGCCAGCAGCCTTAGAACCGGGGAGCTGTTTTTT
TRBV7-2,-,few,TRBJ2-2,CASSLFGVATTGELFF,TGTGCCAGCAGCTTGTTTGGGGTGGCGACCACCGGGGAGCTGTTTTTT
TRBV12-3/TRBV12-4,-,few,TRBJ1-1,CASTGFGRTEAFF,TGTGCCAGTACAGGGTTTGGGAGGACTGAAGCTTTCTTT
TRBV13,TRBD2,-,TRBJ2-1,CASSIGLAAEQFF,TGTGCCAGCAGCATAGGACTAGCGGCTGAGCAGTTCTTC
TRBV7-2,-,-,TRBJ2-3,CASTLGFTIASTDTQYF,TGTGCCAGCACCCTGGGATTTACTATCGCTAGCACAGATACGCAGTATTTT
TRBV7-2,-,few,TRBJ1-4,CASSLAHTNEKLFF,TGTGCCAGCAGCTTAGCGCACACTAATGAAAAACTGTTTTTT
TRBV6-5,-,-,TRBJ2-2,CASSYGQYTGELFF,TGTGCCAGCAGTTACGGACAGTACACCGGGGAGCTGTTTTTT
TRBV18,TRBD1,many,TRBJ2-4,CASSPPDRAGIQYF,TGTGCCAGCTCACCACCGGACAGGGCCGGCATTCAGTACTTC
TRBV6-2/TRBV6-3,-,-,TRBJ2-7,CASSYSTTATFTYEQYF,TGTGCCAGCAGTTACTCGACGACAGCTACATTTACGTACGAGCAGTACTTC
TRBV7-2,-,-,TRBJ2-7,CASSTWEIALYEQYF,TGTGCCAGCAGCACTTGGGAGATCGCTCTTTACGAGCAGTACTTC
TRBV20-1,-,many,TRBJ2-5,CSASPRAGRQETQYF,TGCAGTGCCTCGCCCAGGGCCGGGCGCCAAGAGACCCAGTACTTC
TRBV6-6,TRBD1,-,TRBJ2-6,CASSPGTVNSGANVLTF,TGTGCCAGCAGCCCCGGGACAGTGAACTCTGGGGCCAACGTCCTGACTTTC
TRBV4-3,-,-,TRBJ2-3,CASSQDGQGPSTDTQYF,TGCGCCAGCAGCCAAGATGGTCAGGGGCCTAGCACAGATACGCAGTATTTT
TRBV6-4,-,-,TRBJ1-6,CASSDLLGTPLHF,TGTGCCAGCAGTGACCTACTTGGGACACCCCTCCACTTT
TRBV7-2,-,many,TRBJ2-1,CASTSYNEQFF,TGTGCCAGCACCAGTTACAATGAGCAGTTCTTC
TRBV25-1,TRBD2,-,TRBJ2-7,CASSEFRIAGASDSYEQYF,TGTGCCAGCAGTGAATTTCGAATAGCGGGGGCCAGTGATTCCTACGAGCAGTACTTC
TRBV12-3/TRBV12-4,TRBD2,many,TRBJ2-4,CASSITSGGYKNIQYF,TGTGCCAGCAGCATAACTAGCGGGGGGTACAAAAACATTCAGTACTTC
TRBV5-1,TRBD2,-,TRBJ2-3,CASSLASGVADTQYF,TGCGCCAGCAGCTTGGCTAGCGGGGTCGCAGATACGCAGTATTTT
TRBV12-3/TRBV12-4,-,many,TRBJ2-7,CASSSSGSSYEQYF,TGTGCCAGCAGTTCATCAGGGTCCTCCTACGAGCAGTACTTC
TRBV7-9,TRBD2,-,TRBJ2-5,CASRSGTSAIRLEETQYF,TGTGCCAGCAGGAGCGGGACTAGCGCTATTCGCCTCGAGGAGACCCAGTACTTC
TRBV14,-,few,TRBJ2-1,CASTLGYNEQFF,TGTGCCAGCACGTTGGGGTACAATGAGCAGTTCTTC
TRBV29-1,-,many,TRBJ2-1,CTGKDGGRGEQFF,TGCACCGGAAAGGACGGAGGAAGGGGTGAGCAGTTCTTC
TRBV9,-,few,TRBJ2-7,CASSVGADYEQYF,TGTGCCAGCAGCGTAGGGGCGGACTACGAGCAGTACTTC
TRBV7-2,TRBD2,few,TRBJ2-5,CASTVGGGKETQYF,TGTGCCAGCACCGTCGGCGGGGGGAAAGAGACCCAGTACTTC